One and the same sample provided the 9 T cell receptor beta chains below, sequenced in a study of blood T cell repertoires in COVID-19. Produced via immunoSEQ multiplex PCR; TCRdb's table is partial and in-frame only. In the table there are hundreds of thousands of clones, 70% to 90% of which are singletons. Sequences were obtained from peripheral blood. The receptors shown here come from a man aged 18 to 35 with COVID-19, enrolled during active disease.

The chain uses TRBV6-5 and TRBJ2-2; D perhaps matches TRBD2 (6 bases). The CDR3 has 14 residues. V was cut by 9 bases and J by 2 bases, with 13 bases left in between. Germline-derived CDR1 and CDR2 are MNHEY and SVGAGI. CDR3 in amino acids: CASRRTTNTGELFF. CDR3 DNA sequence: TGTGCCAGTCGAAGGACTACCAACACCGGGGAGCTGTTTTTT.

The rearrangement links TRBV5-4 to TRBJ2-3; a possible D gene is TRBD1 (7 bases). Germline loops: CDR1 SGHNT, CDR2 YYREEE (reference sequence). Trimming cost V 4 bases and J 2 bases, with 14 bases left between them. The CDR3 has 15 amino acids. The CDR3 nucleotides read TGTGCCAGCAGCCAGGGGGGACATCTCACAGATACGCAGTATTTT. Translation gives CASSQGGHLTDTQYF.

The chain has TRBV27 and TRBJ2-1; TRBD2 matches at 7 bases. CDR3 size: 13 residues. In germline, CDR1 is MNHEY, CDR2 SMNVEV (reference sequence). Germline trimming cut 10 bases from V and 3 bases from J; bases unmatched to any gene: 6. The CDR3 DNA reads TGTGCCACCAGGACTAGTTTCTACAATGAGCAGTTCTTC. Translating gives CATRTSFYNEQFF.

This clone was observed once. This chain links TRBV24-1 with TRBJ2-7; tentative D call: TRBD2 (6 bases). The CDR3 is 15 amino acids. The V and J ends lost 4 bases and 6 bases respectively, with 18 bases between them. The V gene's germline CDR1 is KGHDR and CDR2 SFDVKD. CDR3 region: CATSEGGVFSTEQYF. The CDR3 DNA follows: TGTGCCACCAGTGAGGGAGGAGTTTTCTCTACCGAGCAGTACTTC.

The CDR3 DNA reads as TGTGCCAGCTCACCTCCGGGCAAGAGGGACATTCAGTACTTC. Amino acids: CASSPPGKRDIQYF. The genes are TRBV18 and TRBJ2-4, with D possibly being TRBD2 (5 bases). The germline V gene encodes CDR1 KGHSH and CDR2 LQKENI. The V and J ends lost 3 bases and 8 bases respectively, with 14 bases between them. The CDR3 is 14 amino acids.

The chain recombines TRBV5-1 with TRBJ1-2, with 8 bases matching TRBD1. The CDR3 consists of 14 residues. CDR1 and CDR2 from the germline V gene are SGHRS and YFSETQ. V gave up 2 bases and J gave up 3 bases; unmatched junction bases: 3. The CDR3 region has the DNA TGCGCCAGCAGCTTACAGGGGGTCGACTATGGCTACACCTTC. Protein product: CASSLQGVDYGYTF.

The chain employs TRBV7-9 and TRBJ2-1, with D perhaps matching TRBD1 (5 bases). The CDR3 totals 15 residues. Trimming left V 0 bases short and J 0 bases short, with 6 bases between. Germline CDR1 reads SEHNR; CDR2 reads FQNEAQ (reference sequence). The CDR3 DNA sequence: TGTGCCAGCAGCTTAGCGCAGGGCTCCTACAATGAGCAGTTCTTC. Protein product: CASSLAQGSYNEQFF.

The V call is TRBV7-9, the J call TRBJ2-5; 9 bases line up with TRBD2. Unmatched junction bases numbered 12, after V lost 5 bases and J lost 5 bases. This CDR3 spans 16 amino acids. CDR1 and CDR2 from the germline V gene are SEHNR and FQNEAQ (reference sequence). Here the CDR3 DNA reads TGTGCCAGCAGCCCCTTGGGAGCGGGGGGCCGGGAGACCCAGTACTTC. Residues: CASSPLGAGGRETQYF.

The gene calls are TRBV6-4 and TRBJ2-2; D perhaps matches TRBD1 (5 bases). Germline lookup yields CDR1 MRHNA and CDR2 SNTAGT. The CDR3 consists of 14 residues. With 5 bases removed from V and 4 bases from J, the gap between germline ends came to 11 bases. This CDR3 reads CASSLNQGTGELFF. CDR3 sequence (DNA): TGTGCCAGCAGTTTAAATCAGGGCACCGGGGAGCTGTTTTTT.